This TCR beta chain emerged from a study of a mutant IDH1 vaccine in newly diagnosed glioma. Study at large: Patients were started on vaccination 4-6 weeks after radiotherapy alone, or with temozolomide cycles. Treated individuals were roughly 62% male and 37.5% female, averaging approximately 40 years of age. General study findings and limits: Patients mounted vaccine-induced immune responses in about 92% of cases.

Time point given: week 5, during vaccination. Topical imiquimod accompanied each vaccine dose, which consisted of 300 ug of mutant IDH1 20-mer peptide. The trim removed 3 bases at V and 6 bases at J, leaving 6 bases unmatched. Germline V gene sequence: CDR1 MGHRA, CDR2 YSYEKL. There are 14 residues in the CDR3. Regarding this clone: The antigen is undetermined.

Libraries were prepared by immunoSEQ multiplex PCR; TCRdb keeps only in-frame clonotypes and omits some of them. The table shows roughly 39,000 clones, with approximately 85% occurring only once. The sequencing here drew on PBMCs, taken from a glioma patient whose treatment included an IDH1 peptide vaccine. The chain uses TRBV4-1 and TRBJ2-7, with 9 bases that match TRBD1. The receptor's source is a man aged 40-49 years with glioma. Written as DNA, the CDR3 is TGCGCCAGCAGCCAGACAGGGGGTCGGCGCGAGCAGTACTTC. Protein: CASSQTGGRREQYF.